This T cell receptor beta chain emerged from a study of T cells in Graves' hyperthyroidism and ophthalmopathy. Whole-study context: At the time of initial diagnosis and before any treatment, peripheral blood was collected.

Study-wide findings and caveats: Patients with ophthalmopathy were separated from those with stable hyperthyroidism by a 13 V-J model.

From 10 ml of fresh peripheral blood, PBMCs were isolated. V was shortened by 0 bases and J by 5 bases, with 9 bases between the two germline ends. The CDR3 covers 14 residues. Germline V gene sequence: CDR1 SGHRS, CDR2 YFSETQ. This clonotype was observed many times. Antigen: not known. The TCR beta CDR3 regions underwent amplification using RNA transcripts as the source. A first-round RT-PCR of the TCR CDR3 used the HTBI primer set. TCRdb analysed the multiplex PCR reads with MiXCR anew, one entry per CDR3 protein. The data show 410,000 or so distinct CDR3 sequences, about 14% seen once. The clonotype originates from a man aged 18 to 29 with Graves' ophthalmopathy. Sequences were obtained from blood. This chain joins TRBV5-1 and TRBJ2-1; D call uncertain. The CDR3 is CASSLAWQDNEQFF. CDR3 DNA: TGCGCCAGCAGCTTGGCGTGGCAGGACAATGAGCAGTTCTTC.